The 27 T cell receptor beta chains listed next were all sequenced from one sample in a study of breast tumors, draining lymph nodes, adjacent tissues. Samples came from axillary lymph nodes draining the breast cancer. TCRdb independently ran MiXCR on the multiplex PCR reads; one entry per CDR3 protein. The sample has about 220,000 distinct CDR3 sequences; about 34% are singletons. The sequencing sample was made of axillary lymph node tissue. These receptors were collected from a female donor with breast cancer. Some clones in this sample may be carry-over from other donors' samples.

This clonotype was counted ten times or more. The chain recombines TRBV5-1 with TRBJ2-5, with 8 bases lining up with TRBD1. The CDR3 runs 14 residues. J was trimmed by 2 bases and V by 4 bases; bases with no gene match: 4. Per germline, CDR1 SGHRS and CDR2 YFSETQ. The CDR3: CASSAGTGQETQYF. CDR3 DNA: TGCGCCAGCAGCGCCGGGACAGGTCAAGAGACCCAGTACTTC. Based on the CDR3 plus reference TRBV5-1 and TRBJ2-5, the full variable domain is KAGVTQTPRYLIKTRGQQVTLSCSPISGHRSVSWYQQTPGQGLQFLFEYFSETQRNKGNFPGRFSGRQFSNSRSEMNVSTLELGDSALYLCASSAGTGQETQYFGPGTRLLVL.

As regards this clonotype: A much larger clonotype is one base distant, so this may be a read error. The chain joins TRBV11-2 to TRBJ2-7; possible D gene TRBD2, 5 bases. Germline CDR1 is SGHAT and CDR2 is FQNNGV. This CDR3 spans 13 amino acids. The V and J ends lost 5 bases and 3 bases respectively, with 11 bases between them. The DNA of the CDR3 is TGTGCCAGCAGCCTCGGTGAGGGCTACGAGCAGTACTTC. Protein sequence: CASSLGEGYEQYF.

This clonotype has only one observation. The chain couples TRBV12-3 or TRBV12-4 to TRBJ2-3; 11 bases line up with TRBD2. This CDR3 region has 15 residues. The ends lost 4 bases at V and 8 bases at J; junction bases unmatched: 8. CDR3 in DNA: TGTGCCAGCAGTTCCCCGACTAGCGGGATTACTACGCAGTATTTT. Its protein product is CASSSPTSGITTQYF.

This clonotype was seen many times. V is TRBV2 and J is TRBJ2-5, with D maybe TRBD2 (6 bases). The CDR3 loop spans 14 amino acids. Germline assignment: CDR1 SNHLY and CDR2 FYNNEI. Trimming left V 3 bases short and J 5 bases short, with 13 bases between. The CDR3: CASSDWGDHETQYF. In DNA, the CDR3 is TGTGCCAGCAGTGATTGGGGGGATCACGAGACCCAGTACTTC.

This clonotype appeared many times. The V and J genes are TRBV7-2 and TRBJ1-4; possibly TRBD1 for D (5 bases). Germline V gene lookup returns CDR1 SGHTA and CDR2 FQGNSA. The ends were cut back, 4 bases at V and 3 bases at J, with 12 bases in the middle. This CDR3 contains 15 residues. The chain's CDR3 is CASSWPGTANEKLFF. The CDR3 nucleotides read TGTGCCAGCAGCTGGCCCGGGACGGCTAATGAAAAACTGTTTTTT.

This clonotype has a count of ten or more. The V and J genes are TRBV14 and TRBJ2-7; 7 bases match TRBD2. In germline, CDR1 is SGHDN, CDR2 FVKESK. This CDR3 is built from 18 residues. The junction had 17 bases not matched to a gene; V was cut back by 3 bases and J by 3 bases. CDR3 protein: CASSHRGDWASGLYEQYF. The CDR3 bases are TGTGCCAGCAGCCATCGGGGGGATTGGGCTAGCGGACTCTACGAGCAGTACTTC.

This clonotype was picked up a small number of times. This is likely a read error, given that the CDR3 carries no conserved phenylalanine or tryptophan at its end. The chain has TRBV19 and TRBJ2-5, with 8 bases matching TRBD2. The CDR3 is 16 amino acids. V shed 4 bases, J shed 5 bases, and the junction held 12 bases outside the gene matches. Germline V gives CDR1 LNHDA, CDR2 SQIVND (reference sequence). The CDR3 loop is CASSRGVAGGLETQYS. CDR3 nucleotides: TGTGCCAGTAGTAGGGGAGTGGCGGGGGGATTGGAGACCCAGTACTCC.

The CDR3 DNA reads as TGTGCCAGTGACAGGGGGCGAGTGGACACTGAAGCTTTCTTT. Amino acid sequence: CASDRGRVDTEAFF. The J gene is TRBJ1-1, the V gene TRBV25-1; 10 bases line up with TRBD1. Germline values: CDR1 MGHDK, CDR2 SYGVNS. V lost 9 bases and J lost 3; bases outside the gene matches: 7. The CDR3 spans 14 residues.

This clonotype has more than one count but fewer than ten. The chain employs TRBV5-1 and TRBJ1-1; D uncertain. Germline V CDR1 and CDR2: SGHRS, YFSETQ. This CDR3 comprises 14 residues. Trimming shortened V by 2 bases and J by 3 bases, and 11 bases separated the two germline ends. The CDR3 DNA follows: TGCGCCAGCAGCTTAAGCTCCGGGCACACTGAAGCTTTCTTT. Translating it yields CASSLSSGHTEAFF.

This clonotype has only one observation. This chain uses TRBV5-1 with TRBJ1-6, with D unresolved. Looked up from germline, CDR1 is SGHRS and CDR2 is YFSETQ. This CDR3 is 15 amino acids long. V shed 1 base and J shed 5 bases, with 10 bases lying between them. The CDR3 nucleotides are TGCGCCAGCAGCTTGTCCACTGGGGATAATTCACCCCTCCACTTT. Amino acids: CASSLSTGDNSPLHF. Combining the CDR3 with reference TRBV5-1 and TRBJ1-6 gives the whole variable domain KAGVTQTPRYLIKTRGQQVTLSCSPISGHRSVSWYQQTPGQGLQFLFEYFSETQRNKGNFPGRFSGRQFSNSRSEMNVSTLELGDSALYLCASSLSTGDNSPLHFGNGTRLTVT.

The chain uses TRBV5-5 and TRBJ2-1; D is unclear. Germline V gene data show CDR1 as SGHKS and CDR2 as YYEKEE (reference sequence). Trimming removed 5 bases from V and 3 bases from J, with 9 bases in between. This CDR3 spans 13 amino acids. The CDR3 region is CASRQTFYNEQFF. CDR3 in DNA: TGTGCCAGCAGGCAGACTTTCTACAATGAGCAGTTCTTC.

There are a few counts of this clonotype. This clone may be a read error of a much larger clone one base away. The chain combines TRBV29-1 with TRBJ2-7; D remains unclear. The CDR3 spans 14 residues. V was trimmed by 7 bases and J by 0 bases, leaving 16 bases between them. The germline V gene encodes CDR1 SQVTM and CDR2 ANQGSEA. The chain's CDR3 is CSAPTAENSYEQYF. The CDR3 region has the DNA TGCAGCGCCCCCACAGCCGAAAACTCCTACGAGCAGTACTTC.

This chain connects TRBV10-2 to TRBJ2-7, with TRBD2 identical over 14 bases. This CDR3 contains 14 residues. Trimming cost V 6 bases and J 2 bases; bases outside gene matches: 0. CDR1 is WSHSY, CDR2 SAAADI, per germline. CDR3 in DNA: TGCGCCAGCAGGACTAGCGGGAGGGCCTACGAGCAGTACTTC. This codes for CASRTSGRAYEQYF.

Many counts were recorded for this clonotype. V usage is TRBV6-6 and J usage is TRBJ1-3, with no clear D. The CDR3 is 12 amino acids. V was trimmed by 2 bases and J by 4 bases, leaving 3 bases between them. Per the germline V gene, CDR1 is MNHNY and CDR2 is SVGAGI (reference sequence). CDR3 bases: TGTGCCAGCAGTTACAAAGGAAACACCATATATTTT. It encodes CASSYKGNTIYF.

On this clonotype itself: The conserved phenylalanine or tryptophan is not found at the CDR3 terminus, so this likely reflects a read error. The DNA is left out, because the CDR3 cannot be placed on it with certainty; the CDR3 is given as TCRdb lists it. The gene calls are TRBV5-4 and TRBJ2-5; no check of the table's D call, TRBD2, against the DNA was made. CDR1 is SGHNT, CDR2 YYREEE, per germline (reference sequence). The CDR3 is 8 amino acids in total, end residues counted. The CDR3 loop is CASSPGTT.

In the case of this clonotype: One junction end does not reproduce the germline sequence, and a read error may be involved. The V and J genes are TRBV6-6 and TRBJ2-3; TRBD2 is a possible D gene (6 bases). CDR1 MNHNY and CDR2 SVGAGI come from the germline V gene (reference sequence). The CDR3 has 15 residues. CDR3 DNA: TGTGCCAGCAGTCACTCGACCGGGAGCACAAATGAGCAGTATTTT. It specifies CASSHSTGSTNEQYF.

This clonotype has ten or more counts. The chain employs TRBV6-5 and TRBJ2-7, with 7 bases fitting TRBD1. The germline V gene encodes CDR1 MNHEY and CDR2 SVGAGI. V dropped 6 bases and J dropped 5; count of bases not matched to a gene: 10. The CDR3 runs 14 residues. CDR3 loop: CASSISGGRNEQYF. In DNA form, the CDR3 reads TGTGCCAGCAGCATTTCAGGGGGTCGGAACGAGCAGTACTTC.

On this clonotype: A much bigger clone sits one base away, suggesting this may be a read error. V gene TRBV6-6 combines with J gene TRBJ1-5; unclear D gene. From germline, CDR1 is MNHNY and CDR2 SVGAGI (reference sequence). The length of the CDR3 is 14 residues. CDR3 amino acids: CVSRRASSNQPQHF. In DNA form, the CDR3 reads TGTGTCAGCAGACGGGCCTCTAGCAATCAGCCCCAGCATTTT.

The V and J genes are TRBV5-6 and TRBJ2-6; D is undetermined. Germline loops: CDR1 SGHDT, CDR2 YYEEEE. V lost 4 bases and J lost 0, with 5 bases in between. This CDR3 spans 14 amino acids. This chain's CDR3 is CASSLVSGANVLTF. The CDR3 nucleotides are TGTGCCAGCAGCCTCGTCTCTGGGGCCAACGTCCTGACTTTC.

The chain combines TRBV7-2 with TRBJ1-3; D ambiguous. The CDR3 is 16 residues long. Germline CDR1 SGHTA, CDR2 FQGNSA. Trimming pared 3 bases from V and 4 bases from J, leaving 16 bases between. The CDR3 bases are TGTGCCAGCAGCTTGGTAACCGGTGTTGGGGGAAACACCATATATTTT. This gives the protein CASSLVTGVGGNTIYF.

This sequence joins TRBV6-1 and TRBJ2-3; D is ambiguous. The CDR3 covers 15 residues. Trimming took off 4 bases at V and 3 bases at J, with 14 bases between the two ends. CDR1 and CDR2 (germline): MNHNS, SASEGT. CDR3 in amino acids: CASSVASIGTDTQYF. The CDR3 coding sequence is TGTGCCAGCAGTGTTGCGTCTATAGGGACAGATACGCAGTATTTT.

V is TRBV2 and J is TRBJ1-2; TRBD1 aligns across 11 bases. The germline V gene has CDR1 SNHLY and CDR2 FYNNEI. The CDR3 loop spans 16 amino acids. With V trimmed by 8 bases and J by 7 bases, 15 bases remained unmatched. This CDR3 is CASSPPRTGGLGGYTF. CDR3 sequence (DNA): TGTGCCAGCTCACCACCTAGGACAGGGGGCTTAGGTGGCTACACCTTC.

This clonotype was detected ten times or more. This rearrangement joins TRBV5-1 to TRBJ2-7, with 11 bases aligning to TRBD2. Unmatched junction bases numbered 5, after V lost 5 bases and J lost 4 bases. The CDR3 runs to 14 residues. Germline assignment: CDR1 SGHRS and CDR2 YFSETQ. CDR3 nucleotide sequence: TGCGCCAGCAGTTTCGGGACTAGCGGATACGAGCAGTACTTC. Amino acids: CASSFGTSGYEQYF.

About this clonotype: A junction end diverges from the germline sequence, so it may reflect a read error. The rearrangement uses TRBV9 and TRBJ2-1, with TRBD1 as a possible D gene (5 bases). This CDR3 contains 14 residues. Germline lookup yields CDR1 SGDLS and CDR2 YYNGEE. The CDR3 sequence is CASSARVLVNEQSF. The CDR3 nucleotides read TGTGCCAGCAGCGCCAGGGTCTTGGTCAATGAGCAGTCCTTC.

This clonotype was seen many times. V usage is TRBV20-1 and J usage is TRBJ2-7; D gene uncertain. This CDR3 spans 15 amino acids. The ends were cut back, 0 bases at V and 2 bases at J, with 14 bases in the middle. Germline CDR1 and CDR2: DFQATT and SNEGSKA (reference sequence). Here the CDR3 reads CSARDRLAFPYEQYF. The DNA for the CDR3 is TGCAGTGCTAGAGATCGGCTGGCGTTCCCCTACGAGCAGTACTTC.

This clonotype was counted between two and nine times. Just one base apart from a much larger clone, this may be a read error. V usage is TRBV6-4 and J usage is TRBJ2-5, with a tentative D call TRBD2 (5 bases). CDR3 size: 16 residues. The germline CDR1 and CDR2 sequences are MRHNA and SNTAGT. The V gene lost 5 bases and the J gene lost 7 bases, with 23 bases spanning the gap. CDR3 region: CASSQNGVGGGGTQYF. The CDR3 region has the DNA TGTGCCAGCAGTCAGAACGGTGTTGGTGGAGGAGGGACCCAGTACTTC.

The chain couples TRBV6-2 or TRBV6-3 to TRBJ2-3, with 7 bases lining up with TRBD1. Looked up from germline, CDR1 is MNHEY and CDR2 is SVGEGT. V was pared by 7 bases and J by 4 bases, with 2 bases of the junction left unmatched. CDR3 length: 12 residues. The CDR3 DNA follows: TGTGCCAGCAACAGGGGCCCAGATACGCAGTATTTT. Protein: CASNRGPDTQYF.